This T cell receptor beta chain came from a study of shared clonotypes between healthy human individuals (dated by TCRdb to the early 2020s). With respect to the entire study: A couple of women and a few men aged 18 to 49 years were included in the cohort. For each donor, CD4 naive and CD4 memory were each run on three plates, CD8 naive on two plates, and CD8 memory on one plate. Blood TCR repertoires of about five healthy adults were deeply sequenced to estimate repertoire size and the extent of clonotype sharing between individuals. To increase sequencing depth and limit assay-specific biases, different laboratories used diverse techniques to prepare libraries and sequence TCR repertoires. Leukapheresis yielded between about 0.9 and 10 billion PBMCs per donor. General findings and caveats noted by the study authors: Estimated clonotype richness was generally larger for naive than for memory subsets. Incomplete sequencing was indicated by rarefaction of sorted-subset datasets, despite the large sequencing depth. Pairwise subsampling indicated that sequencing depth was expected to affect the degree of clonotype sharing among donors. Compared with non-shared clonotypes, clonotypes shared by all four sorted-subset donors had higher generation probabilities. Because the study included a small number of donors, the genetic and exposure-history diversity represented was limited. Sampling was limited to blood, and TCR repertoires in tissue likely differ from TCR repertoires in blood. Approximately 4.8% of naive CD4, roughly 3.6% of naive CD8, 2.3% of memory CD4, and 0.35% to 0.4% of memory CD8 clonotypes were shared across a few donors.

TCR CDR3 regions were amplified from genomic DNA by multiplex PCR using the deep immunoSEQ assay. Extracted genomic DNA from each cell subset was distributed evenly across all wells of several immunoSEQ 96-well plates, and each plate was treated as a replicate. For sorted subsets, around 200 ng genomic DNA, equal to 30,000 or so T cell genomes, was loaded into each replicate PCR. Purified libraries were quantified with a Qubit 3.0 fluorometer, sized on a Bioanalyzer 2100, and re-quantified with the KAPA Library Quantification kit. A separate single-read 150-cycle Illumina NextSeq 550 flow cell was used to sequence each immunoSEQ 96-well plate. Processing in the source paper ran as follows. Because only junctional sequences without quality scores were contained in the immunoSEQ output, filtering matching that applied to full-length reads could not be performed. To assign V/J genes and CDR3, sequences were annotated using PyIR, a Python wrapper for IgBLAST v1.9, with IMGT germline references. Reads were filtered out if the reads had weak V/J assignments (E-value above 1e-6), no CDR3, stop codons, out-of-frame junctions, or ambiguous translated residues. V3J clonotypes were defined as sequences sharing an identical inferred V gene, J gene, and CDR3 amino acid sequence. To compute the percentage overlap between repertoires, the number of shared unique clonotypes was divided by the size of the smaller repertoire. Three approaches were used to assess repertoire richness: RTK rarefaction, the Chao1 estimator, and Recon v2.1 estimates of unobserved clonotypes. OLGA was used to compute generation probabilities for all TCRbeta clonotypes that the gDNA method yielded from a handful of donors. TCRdb carries this immuneACCESS record with in-frame sequences only. Its versions omit some clonotypes, under half of them owing to an unresolved V gene in the studies checked, with the rest unexplained. The V and J calls and clone size are taken from that table; D and trimming were inferred from the DNA. The sample table lists about 1 million clones, around 76% of them with a count of one. The ten top clones hold approximately 1.3% of the sample.

The donors were healthy, HIV-negative adults who had no recently reported acute infections or vaccinations. Only Caucasian adults living in Nashville, Tennessee, USA were represented among the donors. CD4+ T cells were enriched by magnetic negative selection, after which naive cells were positively selected on CD45RA and the negative fraction was taken as the memory subset. Blood was collected by leukapheresis, and PBMCs were isolated by Ficoll-Histopaque density gradient centrifugation and then cryopreserved in liquid nitrogen vapor phase. Analytical flow cytometry was used to check the purity and quantity of each magnetically sorted T cell population. Genomic DNA was isolated from every sorted fraction and measured by UV absorbance on a Nanodrop 2000c. The table lists this clone with a few counts. Its antigen is unknown. Qualities for individual bases were not recorded, and no much larger clone is one base off.

Material for sequencing was memory CD4+ T cells sorted from blood. Interpreted using the paper, the cell subset or site label stands for: CD45RA-negative fraction. The clonotype originates from a man in his late teens or twenties in good health.

Here the CDR3 is given as CASSRIPGANNSPLHF. Here is the DNA: TGTGCCAGCAGCCGTATCCCAGGGGCAAATAATTCACCCCTCCACTTT. The chain uses TRBV11-1 and TRBJ1-6; TRBD1 is perhaps the D gene, given 6 matching bases. Based on the germline V gene (reference sequence), the CDR1 and CDR2 sequences are SGHAT and FQDESV. The CDR3 measures 16 amino acids from cysteine to phenylalanine. Just CDR3 DNA is preserved here, 48 bases in frame from base 1. Trimming at the junction amounts to 5 bases on V and 5 bases on J, and the germline ends lie 16 bases apart.